These 15 T cell receptor beta chains came from one sample sequenced in a study of T cell repertoires in cytomegalovirus infection. TCRdb re-analysed the reads in MiXCR, keeping a single row per CDR3 protein. This sample yields 290,000 or so distinct CDR3 sequences, of which around 9.1% are seen a single time; less than 3% belongs to the top ten. The sequencing sample was made of PBMCs. These receptors all come from a human donor in good health (CMV status not recorded). Some clones in this sample may be carry-over from other donors' samples.

This chain joins TRBV14 and TRBJ2-5, with 8 bases that match TRBD1. Trimming at V came to 3 bases and at J to 5 bases, leaving 8 bases not matched to a gene. CDR1 is SGHDN and CDR2 is FVKESK in the germline V gene. The CDR3 totals 15 residues. The DNA of the CDR3 is TGTGCCAGCAGCCATCGCAGGGGGCCAGTGGAGACCCAGTACTTC. Its protein product is CASSHRRGPVETQYF.

This clonotype was seen many times. The J gene is TRBJ1-2, the V gene TRBV18; perhaps TRBD1 as D (6 bases). The CDR3 has 17 residues. V shed 5 bases and J shed 4 bases, with 23 bases lying between them. CDR1 KGHSH and CDR2 LQKENI come from the germline V gene. CDR3 sequence: CASSKPGQGAGLYGYTF. CDR3 DNA sequence: TGTGCCAGCTCAAAACCGGGACAAGGAGCCGGGCTCTATGGCTACACCTTC.

Many counts were recorded for this clonotype. The J gene is TRBJ1-5, the V gene TRBV7-2, with a tentative D call TRBD1 (5 bases). The V and J ends lost 2 bases and 4 bases respectively, with 6 bases between them. CDR3 length equals 13 residues. CDR1 is SGHTA and CDR2 is FQGNSA in the germline V gene. The CDR3, as DNA: TGTGCCAGCAGCTTAAGGACAAATCAGCCCCAGCATTTT. Amino acids: CASSLRTNQPQHF. Full variable domain (remainder filled in from reference TRBV7-2 and TRBJ1-5): GAGVSQSPSNKVTEKGKDVELRCDPISGHTALYWYRQSLGQGLEFLIYFQGNSAPDKSGLPSDRFSAERTGGSVSTLTIQRTQQEDSAVYLCASSLRTNQPQHFGDGTRLSIL.

In its sample, this clonotype was seen many times. The chain joins TRBV2 to TRBJ2-4; 10 bases map to TRBD1. The CDR3 spans 16 residues. J was trimmed by 7 bases and V by 6 bases; bases with no gene match: 12. Germline V gene lookup returns CDR1 SNHLY and CDR2 FYNNEI. CDR3 nucleotides: TGTGCCAGCAGCCAACAGACAGGGGGCGCGTGGAACATTCAGTACTTC. It yields the protein CASSQQTGGAWNIQYF.

Only a few counts were recorded for this clonotype. This chain uses TRBV5-5 with TRBJ1-5, with TRBD1 matching 7 bases. The J segment lost 7 bases and the V segment lost 2 bases, leaving 6 bases of the junction unmatched. From germline, CDR1 is SGHKS and CDR2 YYEKEE (reference sequence). The CDR3 is 14 amino acids. The CDR3 nucleotides are TGTGCCAGCAGCTTCCGACAGGGCGGGCAGCCCCAGCATTTT. It is translated as CASSFRQGGQPQHF.

In its sample, this clonotype was seen many times. The CDR3 DNA follows: TGCGCCAGCAGCCCCCTCGGGGGGAACACTGAAGCTTTCTTT. Its translation is CASSPLGGNTEAFF. This chain uses TRBV4-1 with TRBJ1-1, with D maybe TRBD1 (5 bases). The V gene lost 4 bases and the J gene lost 1 base, with 10 bases spanning the gap. The length of the CDR3 is 14 residues. Germline values: CDR1 MGHRA, CDR2 YSYEKL.

This clonotype was seen many times. V and J are TRBV20-1 and TRBJ2-1, with D maybe TRBD1 (8 bases). The germline V gene encodes CDR1 DFQATT and CDR2 SNEGSKA (reference sequence). The CDR3 extends over 16 amino acids. V was trimmed by 6 bases and J by 1 base, leaving 19 bases between them. Here the CDR3 reads CSALDREGVSYNEQFF. The CDR3 DNA reads as TGCAGTGCCTTGGACAGGGAGGGGGTTTCCTACAATGAGCAGTTCTTC.

This clonotype was seen repeatedly, ten times or more. This sequence joins TRBV28 and TRBJ2-2, with D maybe TRBD2 (5 bases). Germline V lookup: CDR1 MDHEN, CDR2 SYDVKM. V lost 5 bases, J lost 7 bases, and 17 bases lay in between. The CDR3 spans 15 residues. The CDR3 DNA reads TGTGCCAGCAGTCTCGACTCTCGGACTGACGGGGAGCTGTTTTTT. Translated: CASSLDSRTDGELFF. Variable domain in full (rest from reference TRBV28 and TRBJ2-2): DVKVTQSSRYLVKRTGEKVFLECVQDMDHENMFWYRQDPGLGLRLIYFSYDVKMKEKGDIPEGYSVSREKKERFSLILESASTNQTSMYLCASSLDSRTDGELFFGEGSRLTVL.

The sample holds many counts of this clonotype. This chain joins TRBV28 and TRBJ1-2, with 8 bases fitting TRBD1. This CDR3 is built from 13 residues. The germline V gene has CDR1 MDHEN and CDR2 SYDVKM. After removal of 5 bases from V and 8 bases from J, the junction contained 7 bases not matched to a gene. CDR3 DNA: TGTGCCAGCAGTACGACAGGGGCATGGGGCTACACCTTC. Translation gives CASSTTGAWGYTF.

This clonotype was observed at least ten times. The rearrangement links TRBV7-9 to TRBJ1-5; TRBD1 agrees at 9 bases. The CDR3 loop spans 14 amino acids. CDR1 and CDR2 from the germline V gene are SEHNR and FQNEAQ (reference sequence). V lost 5 bases, J lost 7 bases, and 6 bases stayed unmatched. The CDR3 protein is CASSLGGTGQPQHF. CDR3 DNA sequence: TGTGCCAGCAGCCTAGGGGGGACAGGGCAGCCCCAGCATTTT.

This clonotype showed up many times. This CDR3 is CSARDRKTYEQYV. CDR3 bases: TGCAGTGCTAGAGATCGAAAAACCTACGAGCAGTACGTC. The rearrangement joins TRBV20-1 to TRBJ2-7; no firm D call. CDR3 length: 13 residues. CDR1 is DFQATT and CDR2 is SNEGSKA in the germline V gene (reference sequence). Trimming took 0 bases from V and 2 from J, leaving 8 bases between them.

The sample holds many counts of this clonotype. V and J are TRBV7-2 and TRBJ1-2; no reliable D call. This CDR3 is 13 amino acids long. Germline V lookup: CDR1 SGHTA, CDR2 FQGNSA. V was shortened by 1 base and J by 4 bases, with 7 bases between the two germline ends. CDR3 region: CASSLGEAYGYTF. The CDR3 DNA reads TGTGCCAGCAGCTTAGGGGAGGCCTATGGCTACACCTTC.

This clonotype was counted at least ten times. The V call is TRBV7-8, the J call TRBJ2-7; 7 positions agree with TRBD1. This CDR3 contains 19 residues. Germline values: CDR1 SGHVS, CDR2 FQNEAQ. V gave up 4 bases and J gave up 3 bases; unmatched junction bases: 21. The CDR3 here is CASSSPFEGAKIRIYEQYF. The CDR3 DNA reads as TGTGCCAGCAGCTCCCCCTTTGAGGGGGCCAAGATAAGAATCTACGAGCAGTACTTC.

Ten or more counts support this clonotype. This chain connects TRBV7-9 to TRBJ1-2, with 8 bases lining up with TRBD1. Germline CDR1 is SEHNR and CDR2 is FQNEAQ (reference sequence). The CDR3 sequence is 12 residues long. Unmatched junction bases numbered 3, after V lost 5 bases and J lost 7 bases. The CDR3 loop reads CASSGGQGGYTF. DNA of the CDR3: TGTGCCAGCAGCGGAGGACAGGGTGGCTACACCTTC.

This clonotype was seen at least ten times. CDR3 nucleotides: TGCAGTGCCCCCCTCCCCGGGGGGGCAGATACGCAGTATTTT. This gives the protein CSAPLPGGADTQYF. The rearrangement joins TRBV20-1 to TRBJ2-3, with TRBD2 matching 8 bases. Germline V lookup: CDR1 DFQATT, CDR2 SNEGSKA (reference sequence). This CDR3 is 14 amino acids long. V dropped 6 bases and J dropped 4; count of bases not matched to a gene: 9.